These 4 T cell receptor beta chains were sequenced from one sample in a study of control samples from healthy donors and cancer patients. Some clones are missing from TCRdb's copy, which holds only in-frame ones; the method was immunoSEQ multiplex PCR. The sample holds about 79,000 clones; 93% are singletons and the top ten take roughly 1.3%. Sequenced material: PBMCs. These receptors were taken from a woman in her forties with lung cancer.

The V call is TRBV7-9, the J call TRBJ1-1, with D perhaps TRBD1 (5 bases). CDR1 and CDR2 from the germline V gene are SEHNR and FQNEAQ (reference sequence). The V end lost 1 base, the J end lost 4 bases, and 10 bases lay between the germline ends. The CDR3 runs 14 residues. The CDR3 bases are TGTGCCAGCAGCTTAGAAGGGGTTAGCACTGAAGCTTTCTTT. Its protein is CASSLEGVSTEAFF.

This chain links TRBV19 with TRBJ1-2, with 12 bases fitting TRBD1. Germline-derived CDR1 and CDR2 are LNHDA and SQIVND (reference sequence). The CDR3 loop spans 18 amino acids. V lost 1 base and J lost 4; bases outside the gene matches: 10. CDR3 residues: CASSIGAGTGGHGYGYTF. The DNA for the CDR3 is TGTGCCAGTAGTATAGGGGCCGGGACAGGGGGCCATGGCTATGGCTACACCTTC.

The gene calls are TRBV5-1 and TRBJ2-3, with 13 bases aligning to TRBD2. Germline V lookup: CDR1 SGHRS, CDR2 YFSETQ. The CDR3 has 15 amino acids. V was clipped by 5 bases and J by 6 bases; unmatched bases: 6. CDR3 amino acids: CASSSGTSGEDTQYF. CDR3 coding DNA: TGCGCCAGCAGTTCCGGGACTAGCGGGGAGGATACGCAGTATTTT. Complete variable domain (other parts from reference TRBV5-1 and TRBJ2-3): KAGVTQTPRYLIKTRGQQVTLSCSPISGHRSVSWYQQTPGQGLQFLFEYFSETQRNKGNFPGRFSGRQFSNSRSEMNVSTLELGDSALYLCASSSGTSGEDTQYFGPGTRLTVL.

The chain uses TRBV3-1 (or the pseudogene TRBV3-2) and TRBJ2-1; D remains ambiguous. From germline, CDR1 is LGHDT and CDR2 YNNKEL (reference sequence). Trimming took off 1 base at V and 9 bases at J, with 13 bases between the two ends. The CDR3 covers 14 residues. In DNA form, the CDR3 reads TGTGCCAGCAGCCAAGGACACCTGGGTGGTGAGCAGTTCTTC. Protein sequence: CASSQGHLGGEQFF.